Sequencing of this T cell receptor beta chain was carried out in a study of T cells in Graves' hyperthyroidism and ophthalmopathy. This clonotype appeared many times. Germline lookup yields CDR1 DFQATT and CDR2 SNEGSKA (reference sequence). The CDR3 contains 10 residues. V was clipped by 3 bases and J by 5 bases, with 4 bases between them. Researchers took RNA transcripts and amplified the TCR beta CDR3 regions from them. With the HTBI primer set, the TCR CDR3 went through a first round of RT-PCR. Using its own MiXCR run on the multiplex PCR reads, TCRdb lists one record per CDR3 protein. In the table there are about 320,000 distinct CDR3 sequences, approximately 15% of which are singletons.

The sample taken for sequencing was blood. This chain links TRBV20-1 with TRBJ2-5; no reliable D call. This receptor was taken from a man aged 25-45 years with Graves' hyperthyroidism. CDR3 loop: CSARWETQYF. DNA of the CDR3: TGCAGTGCTAGGTGGGAGACCCAGTACTTC.